This entry describes one T cell receptor (beta chain). The data were obtained in a study of response to subunit inactivated influenza vaccine. Germline lookup yields CDR1 SGDLS and CDR2 YYNGEE. Trimming at V came to 6 bases and at J to 1 base, leaving 8 bases not matched to a gene. The CDR3 consists of 15 residues. Each CDR3 protein is one row after TCRdb ran MiXCR on the RT-PCR reads. The sample has 650,000 to 850,000 distinct CDR3 sequences; roughly 14% are singletons. This receptor was obtained from a man aged 50-60 years who received an inactivated influenza vaccine. The sample here was PBMCs from blood, taken around 14 days before vaccination. This chain connects TRBV9 to TRBJ1-1; TRBD1 matches at 8 bases. CDR3 residues: CASNPLDRGNTEAFF. CDR3 sequence (DNA): TGTGCCAGCAACCCTCTCGACAGGGGGAACACTGAAGCTTTCTTT.